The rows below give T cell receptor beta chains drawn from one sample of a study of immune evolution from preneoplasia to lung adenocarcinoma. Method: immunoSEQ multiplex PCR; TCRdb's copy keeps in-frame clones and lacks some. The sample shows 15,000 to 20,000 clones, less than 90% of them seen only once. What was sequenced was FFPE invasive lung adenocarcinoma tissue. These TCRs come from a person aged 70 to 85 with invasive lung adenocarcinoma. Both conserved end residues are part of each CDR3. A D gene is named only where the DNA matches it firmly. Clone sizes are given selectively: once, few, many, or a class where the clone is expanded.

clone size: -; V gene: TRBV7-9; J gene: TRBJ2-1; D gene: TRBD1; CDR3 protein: CASSLVGTGNNEQFF; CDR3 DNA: TGTGCCAGCAGCTTAGTTGGGACAGGGAACAATGAGCAGTTCTTC
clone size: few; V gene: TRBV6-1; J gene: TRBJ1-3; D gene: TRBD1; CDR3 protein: CASRESGTGSGNTIYF; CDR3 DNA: TGTGCCAGCAGGGAATCCGGGACAGGGTCTGGAAACACCATATATTTT
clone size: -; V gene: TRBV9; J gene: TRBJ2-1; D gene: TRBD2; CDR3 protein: CASSAFTSGSGEQFF; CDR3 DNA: TGTGCCAGCAGCGCCTTTACTAGCGGGAGCGGTGAGCAGTTCTTC
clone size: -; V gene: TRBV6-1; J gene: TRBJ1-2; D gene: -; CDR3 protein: CASTRPNYGYTF; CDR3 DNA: TGTGCCAGCACTAGACCAAACTACGGCTACACCTTC
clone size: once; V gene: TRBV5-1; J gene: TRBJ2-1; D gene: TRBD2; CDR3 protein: CASSLAASGGSSYNEQFF; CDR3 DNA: TGCGCCAGCAGCTTGGCGGCTAGCGGGGGTTCCTCCTACAATGAGCAGTTCTTC
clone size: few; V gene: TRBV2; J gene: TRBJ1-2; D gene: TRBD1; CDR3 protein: CASSGTVYGYTF; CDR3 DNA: TGTGCCAGCAGCGGGACAGTCTATGGCTACACCTTC
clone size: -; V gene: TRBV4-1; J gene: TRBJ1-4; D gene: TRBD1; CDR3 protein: CASSQEQGFTNEKLFF; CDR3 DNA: TGCGCCAGCAGCCAGGAACAGGGGTTTACTAATGAAAAACTGTTTTTT
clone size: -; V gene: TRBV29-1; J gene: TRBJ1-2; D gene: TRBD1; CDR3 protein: CSVAQDRGHYGYTF; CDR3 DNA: TGCAGCGTTGCCCAGGACAGGGGGCACTATGGCTACACCTTC
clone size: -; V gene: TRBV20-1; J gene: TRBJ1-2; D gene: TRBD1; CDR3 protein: CSASWQGAHTF; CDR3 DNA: TGCAGTGCTAGTTGGCAGGGGGCCCACACCTTC
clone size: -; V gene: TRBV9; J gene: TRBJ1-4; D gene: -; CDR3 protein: CASNVDGNHEKLFF; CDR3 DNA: TGTGCCAGCAACGTAGACGGGAACCATGAAAAACTGTTTTTT
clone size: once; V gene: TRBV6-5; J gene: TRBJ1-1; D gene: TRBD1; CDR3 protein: CASSYLAGGWNTEAFF; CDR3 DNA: TGTGCCAGCAGTTACTTGGCAGGGGGCTGGAACACTGAAGCTTTCTTT
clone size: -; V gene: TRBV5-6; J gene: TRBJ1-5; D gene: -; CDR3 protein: CASSPKTGQPQHF; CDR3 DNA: TGTGCCAGCAGTCCCAAAACCGGGCAGCCCCAGCATTTT
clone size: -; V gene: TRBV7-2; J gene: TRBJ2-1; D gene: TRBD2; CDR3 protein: CASGIAGNNEQFF; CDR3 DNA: TGTGCCAGCGGTATAGCGGGGAACAATGAGCAGTTCTTC
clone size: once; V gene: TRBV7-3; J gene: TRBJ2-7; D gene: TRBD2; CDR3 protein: CASSLTGTSHEQYF; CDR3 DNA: TGTGCCAGCAGCCTAACCGGGACTAGCCACGAGCAGTACTTC
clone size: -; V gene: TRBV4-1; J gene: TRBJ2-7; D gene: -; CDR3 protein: CASSLGGGYEQYF; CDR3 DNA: TGCGCCAGCAGCTTGGGGGGCGGCTACGAGCAGTACTTC
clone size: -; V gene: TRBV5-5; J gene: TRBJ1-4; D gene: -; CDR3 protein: CASSLSSTTNEKLFF; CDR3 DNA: TGTGCCAGCAGCTTGTCCTCAACAACTAATGAAAAACTGTTTTTT
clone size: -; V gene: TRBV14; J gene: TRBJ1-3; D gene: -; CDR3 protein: CASRTEVGSGNTIYF; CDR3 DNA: TGTGCCAGCAGGACAGAAGTGGGCTCTGGAAACACCATATATTTT
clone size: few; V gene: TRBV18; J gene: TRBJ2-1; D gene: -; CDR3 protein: CASSGSPHLRAYEQFF; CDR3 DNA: TGTGCCAGCTCGGGTTCCCCCCACTTAAGGGCCTATGAGCAGTTCTTC
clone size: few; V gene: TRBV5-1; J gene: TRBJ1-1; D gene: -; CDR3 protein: CASSLAVNTEAFF; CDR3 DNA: TGCGCCAGCAGCTTGGCCGTAAACACTGAAGCTTTCTTT
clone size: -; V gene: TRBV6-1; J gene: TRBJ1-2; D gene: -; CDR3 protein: CASSEVGGPYGYTF; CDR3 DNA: TGTGCCAGCAGTGAAGTCGGCGGGCCCTATGGCTACACCTTC
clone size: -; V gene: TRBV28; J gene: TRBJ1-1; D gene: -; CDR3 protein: CASSWGIRTTEAFF; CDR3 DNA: TGTGCCAGCAGTTGGGGGATACGGACCACTGAAGCTTTCTTT
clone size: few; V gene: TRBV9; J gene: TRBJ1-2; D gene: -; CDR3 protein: CASSLTGTGYTF; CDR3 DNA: TGTGCCAGCAGCCTTACAGGGACTGGCTACACCTTC
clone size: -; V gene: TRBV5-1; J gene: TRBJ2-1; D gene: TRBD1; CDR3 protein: CASSPGQGSYNEQFF; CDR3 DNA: TGCGCCAGCAGCCCGGGACAGGGTTCCTACAATGAGCAGTTCTTC
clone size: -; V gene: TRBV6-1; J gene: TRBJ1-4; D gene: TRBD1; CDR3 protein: CASSETGRFSGNEKLFF; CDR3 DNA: TGTGCCAGCAGTGAGACAGGGAGATTTTCGGGCAATGAAAAACTGTTTTTT
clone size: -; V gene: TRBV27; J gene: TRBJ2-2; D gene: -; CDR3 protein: CASSLRTRANTGELFF; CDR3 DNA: TGTGCCAGCAGTTTGCGGACGCGAGCGAACACCGGGGAGCTGTTTTTT
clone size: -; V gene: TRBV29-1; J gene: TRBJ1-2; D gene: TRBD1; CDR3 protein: CSVKLGQGAYGYTF; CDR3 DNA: TGCAGCGTTAAACTTGGACAGGGAGCGTATGGCTACACCTTC
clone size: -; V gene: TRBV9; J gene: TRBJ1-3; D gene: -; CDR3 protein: CASSRWDSLDHSGNTIYF; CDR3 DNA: TGTGCCAGCAGCAGATGGGACTCTCTGGACCACTCTGGAAACACCATATATTTT
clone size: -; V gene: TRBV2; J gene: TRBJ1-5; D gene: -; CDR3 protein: CASSEALSRPQHF; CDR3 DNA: TGTGCCAGCAGTGAAGCCCTCTCTCGGCCCCAGCATTTT
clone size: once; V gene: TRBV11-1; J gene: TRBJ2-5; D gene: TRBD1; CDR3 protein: CASSPAGQAWETQYF; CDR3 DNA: TGTGCCAGCAGCCCAGCCGGACAGGCCTGGGAGACCCAGTACTTC
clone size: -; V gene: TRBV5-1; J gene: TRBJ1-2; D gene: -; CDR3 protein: CASSSPQGINQGYTF; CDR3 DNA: TGCGCCAGCAGCTCACCTCAGGGAATTAATCAGGGCTACACCTTC
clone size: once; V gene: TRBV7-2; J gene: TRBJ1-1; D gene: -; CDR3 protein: CASLLGGTYPNTEAFF; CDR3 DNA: TGTGCCAGCCTCCTCGGGGGGACTTATCCGAACACTGAAGCTTTCTTT
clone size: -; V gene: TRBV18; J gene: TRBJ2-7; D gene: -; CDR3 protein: CASSQQESSYEQYF; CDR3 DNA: TGTGCCAGCTCACAACAGGAAAGCTCCTACGAGCAGTACTTC
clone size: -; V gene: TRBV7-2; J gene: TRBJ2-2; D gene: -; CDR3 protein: CASSLDRLGELFF; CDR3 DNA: TGTGCCAGCAGCTTAGACCGCCTCGGGGAGCTGTTTTTT
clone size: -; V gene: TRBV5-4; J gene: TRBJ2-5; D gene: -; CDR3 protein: CASSQDLLDSQETQYF; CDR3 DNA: TGTGCCAGCAGCCAGGATTTATTGGACAGCCAAGAGACCCAGTACTTC
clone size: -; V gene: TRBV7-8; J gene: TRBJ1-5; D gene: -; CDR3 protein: CASSFGRNQPQHF; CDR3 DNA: TGTGCCAGCAGCTTTGGCAGAAATCAGCCCCAGCATTTT
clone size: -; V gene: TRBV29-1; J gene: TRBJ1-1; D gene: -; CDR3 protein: CSVEERGPNTEAFF; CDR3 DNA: TGCAGCGTTGAAGAACGGGGTCCGAACACTGAAGCTTTCTTT
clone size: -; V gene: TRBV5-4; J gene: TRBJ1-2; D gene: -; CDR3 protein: CASSRRGVDYGYTF; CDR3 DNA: TGTGCCAGCAGCCGCCGGGGGGTGGACTATGGCTACACCTTC
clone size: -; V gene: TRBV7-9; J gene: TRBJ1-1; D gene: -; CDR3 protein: CASSLQGGRHTEAFF; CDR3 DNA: TGTGCCAGCAGCCTACAAGGCGGACGGCACACTGAAGCTTTCTTT
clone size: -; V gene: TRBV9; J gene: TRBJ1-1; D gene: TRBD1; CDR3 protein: CASSGRQGSNTEAFF; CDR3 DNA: TGTGCCAGCAGCGGGAGACAGGGATCGAACACTGAAGCTTTCTTT
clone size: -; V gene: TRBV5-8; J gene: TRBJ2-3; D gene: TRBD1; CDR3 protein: CASSLVRTGSRTDTQYF; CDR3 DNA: TGTGCCAGCAGCTTGGTTAGGACAGGGTCCCGCACAGATACGCAGTATTTT
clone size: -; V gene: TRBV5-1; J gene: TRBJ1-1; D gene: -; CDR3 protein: CASSWGGDVNEAFF; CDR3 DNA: TGCGCCAGCAGCTGGGGAGGGGACGTGAATGAAGCTTTCTTT
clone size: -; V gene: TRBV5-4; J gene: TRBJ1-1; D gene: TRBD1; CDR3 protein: CASSSATGITEAFF; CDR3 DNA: TGTGCCAGCAGCTCGGCGACAGGGATAACTGAAGCTTTCTTT
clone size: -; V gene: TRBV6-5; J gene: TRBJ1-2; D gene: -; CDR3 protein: CASSYSGGWTNYGYTF; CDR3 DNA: TGTGCCAGCAGTTACTCGGGAGGCTGGACTAACTATGGCTACACCTTC
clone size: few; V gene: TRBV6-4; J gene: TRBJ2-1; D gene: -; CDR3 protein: CASSETGIDNEQFF; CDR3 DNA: TGTGCCAGCAGTGAGACGGGCATTGACAATGAGCAGTTCTTC
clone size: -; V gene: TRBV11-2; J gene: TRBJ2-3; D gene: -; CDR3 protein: CASSLVEFLDTQYF; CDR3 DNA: TGTGCCAGCAGCTTAGTAGAGTTCCTAGATACGCAGTATTTT